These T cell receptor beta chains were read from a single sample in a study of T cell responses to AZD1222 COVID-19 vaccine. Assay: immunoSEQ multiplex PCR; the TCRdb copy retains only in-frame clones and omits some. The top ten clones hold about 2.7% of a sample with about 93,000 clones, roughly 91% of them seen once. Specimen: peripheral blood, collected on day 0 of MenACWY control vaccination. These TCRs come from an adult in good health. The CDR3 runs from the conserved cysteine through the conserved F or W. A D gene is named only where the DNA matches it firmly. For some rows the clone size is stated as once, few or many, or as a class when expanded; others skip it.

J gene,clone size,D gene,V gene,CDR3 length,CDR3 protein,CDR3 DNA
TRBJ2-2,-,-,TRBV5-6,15,CASSLGAGTTGELFF,TGTGCCAGCAGCTTGGGCGCAGGGACCACCGGGGAGCTGTTTTTT
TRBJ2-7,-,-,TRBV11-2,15,CASSLWTLPPREQYF,TGTGCCAGCAGCTTATGGACGTTACCTCCTCGGGAGCAGTACTTC
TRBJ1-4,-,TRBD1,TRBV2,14,CASRLTGYNEKLFF,TGTGCCAGCAGGTTGACAGGGTACAATGAAAAACTGTTTTTT
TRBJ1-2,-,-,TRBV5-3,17,CARSLTTLRPPDAGYTF,TGTGCCAGAAGCTTGACAACTTTAAGGCCACCTGACGCTGGCTACACCTTC
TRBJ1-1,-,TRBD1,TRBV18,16,CASSPSQGVLNTEAFF,TGTGCCAGCTCACCGTCCCAGGGGGTTTTGAACACTGAAGCTTTCTTT
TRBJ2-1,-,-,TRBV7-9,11,CASSGVDEQFF,TGTGCCAGCAGCGGGGTAGATGAGCAGTTCTTC
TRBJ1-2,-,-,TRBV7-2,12,CASSLGGDGYTF,TGTGCCAGCAGCTTAGGTGGGGATGGCTACACCTTC
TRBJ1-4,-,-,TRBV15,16,CATSRDGAGTNEKLFF,TGTGCCACCAGCAGAGATGGGGCAGGAACTAATGAAAAACTGTTTTTT
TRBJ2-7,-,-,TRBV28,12,CASSLAGDEQYF,TGTGCCAGCAGCCTGGCCGGGGATGAGCAGTACTTC
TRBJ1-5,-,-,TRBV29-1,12,CSVGLSNQPQHF,TGCAGCGTCGGACTTAGCAATCAGCCCCAGCATTTT
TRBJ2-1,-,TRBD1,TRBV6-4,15,CASSVEWTGLNEQFF,TGTGCCAGCAGTGTCGAGTGGACAGGGCTCAATGAGCAGTTCTTC
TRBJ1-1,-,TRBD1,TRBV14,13,CASATGARTEAFF,TGTGCCAGCGCTACAGGGGCGAGGACTGAAGCTTTCTTT
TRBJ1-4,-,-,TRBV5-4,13,CASSVATNEKLFF,TGTGCCAGCAGCGTTGCAACTAATGAAAAACTGTTTTTT
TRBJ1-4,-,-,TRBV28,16,CASSLGVPGFNEKLFF,TGTGCCAGCAGCTTGGGGGTTCCAGGGTTCAATGAAAAACTGTTTTTT
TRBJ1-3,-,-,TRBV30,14,CAGAGSASGNTIYF,TGTGCCGGGGCCGGATCCGCCTCTGGAAACACCATATATTTT
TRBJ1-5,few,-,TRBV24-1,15,CATSDSNPAGQPQHF,TGTGCCACCAGTGATTCCAATCCAGCGGGACAGCCCCAGCATTTT
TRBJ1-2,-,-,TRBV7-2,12,CASSIGTQGYTF,TGTGCCAGCAGCATCGGGACGCAGGGCTACACCTTC